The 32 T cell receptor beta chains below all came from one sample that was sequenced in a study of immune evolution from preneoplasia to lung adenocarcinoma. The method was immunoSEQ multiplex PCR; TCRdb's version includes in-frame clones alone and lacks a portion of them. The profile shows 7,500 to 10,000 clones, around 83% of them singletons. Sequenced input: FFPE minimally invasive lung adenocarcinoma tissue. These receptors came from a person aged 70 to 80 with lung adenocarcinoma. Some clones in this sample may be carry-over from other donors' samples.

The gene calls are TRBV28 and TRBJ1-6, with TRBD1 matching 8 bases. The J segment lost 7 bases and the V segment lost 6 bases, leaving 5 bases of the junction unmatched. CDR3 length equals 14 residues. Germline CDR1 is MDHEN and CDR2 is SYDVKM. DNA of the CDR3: TGTGCCAGCAGGGACAGGGCCAGGAATTCACCCCTCCACTTT. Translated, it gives CASRDRARNSPLHF.

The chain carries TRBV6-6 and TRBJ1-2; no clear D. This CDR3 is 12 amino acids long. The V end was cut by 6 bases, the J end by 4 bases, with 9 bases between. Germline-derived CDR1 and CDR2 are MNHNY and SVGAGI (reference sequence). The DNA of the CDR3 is TGTGCCAGCAGAAATGGAGCCTATGGCTACACCTTC. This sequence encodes CASRNGAYGYTF.

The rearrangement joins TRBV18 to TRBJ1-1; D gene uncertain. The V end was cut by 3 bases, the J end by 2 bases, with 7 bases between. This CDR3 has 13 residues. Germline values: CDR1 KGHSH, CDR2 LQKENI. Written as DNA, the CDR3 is TGTGCCAGCTCACCGTCAGGAAACACTGAAGCTTTCTTT. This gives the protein CASSPSGNTEAFF.

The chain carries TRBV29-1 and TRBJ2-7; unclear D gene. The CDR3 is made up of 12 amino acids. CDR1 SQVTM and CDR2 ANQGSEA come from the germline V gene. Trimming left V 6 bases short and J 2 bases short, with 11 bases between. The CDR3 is CSVSIGTYEQYF. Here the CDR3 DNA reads TGCAGCGTCTCCATAGGGACCTACGAGCAGTACTTC.

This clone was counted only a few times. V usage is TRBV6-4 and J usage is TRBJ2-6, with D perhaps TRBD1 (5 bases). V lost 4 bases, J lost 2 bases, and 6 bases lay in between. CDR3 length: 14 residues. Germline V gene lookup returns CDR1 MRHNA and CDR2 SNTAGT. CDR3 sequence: CASSGGPGANVLTF. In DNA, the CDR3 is TGTGCCAGCAGTGGGGGCCCTGGGGCCAACGTCCTGACTTTC.

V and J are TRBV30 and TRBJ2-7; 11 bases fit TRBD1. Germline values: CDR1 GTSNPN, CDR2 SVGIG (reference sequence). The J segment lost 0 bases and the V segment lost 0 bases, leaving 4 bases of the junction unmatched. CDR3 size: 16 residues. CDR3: CAWSVRGQGASYEQYF. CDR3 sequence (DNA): TGTGCCTGGAGTGTACGTGGACAGGGGGCCTCCTACGAGCAGTACTTC.

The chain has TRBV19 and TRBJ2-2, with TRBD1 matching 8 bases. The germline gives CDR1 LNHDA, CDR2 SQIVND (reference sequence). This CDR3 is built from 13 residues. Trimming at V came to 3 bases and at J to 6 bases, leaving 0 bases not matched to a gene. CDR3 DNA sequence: TGTGCCAGTAGTATGACAGGGGCCGGGGAGCTGTTTTTT. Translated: CASSMTGAGELFF.

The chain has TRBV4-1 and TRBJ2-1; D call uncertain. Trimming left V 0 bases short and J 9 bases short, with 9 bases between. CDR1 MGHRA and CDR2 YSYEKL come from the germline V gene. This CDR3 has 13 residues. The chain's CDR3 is CASSQDIQVEQFF. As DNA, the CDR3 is TGCGCCAGCAGCCAAGATATCCAGGTTGAGCAGTTCTTC.

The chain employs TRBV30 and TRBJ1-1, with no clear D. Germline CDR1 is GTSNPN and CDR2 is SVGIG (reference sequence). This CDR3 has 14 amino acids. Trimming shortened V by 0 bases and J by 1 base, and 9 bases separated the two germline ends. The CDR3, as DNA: TGTGCCTGGAGTGTAGGCCAGAGGAACACTGAAGCTTTCTTT. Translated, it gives CAWSVGQRNTEAFF.

CDR3 nucleotide sequence: TGTGCCACCGCCCAACGGGCCGTCACTGAAGCTTTCTTT. Amino acid sequence: CATAQRAVTEAFF. The J gene is TRBJ1-1, the V gene TRBV15; D unclear. Germline V gene lookup returns CDR1 LNHNV and CDR2 YYDKDF (reference sequence). This CDR3 is built from 13 residues. V lost 8 bases and J 4 bases, leaving 14 bases between the germline ends.

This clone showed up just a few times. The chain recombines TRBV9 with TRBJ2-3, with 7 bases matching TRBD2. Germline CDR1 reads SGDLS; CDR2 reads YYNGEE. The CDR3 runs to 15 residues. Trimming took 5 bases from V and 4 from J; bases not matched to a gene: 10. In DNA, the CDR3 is TGTGCCAGCAGTACTGGCGGGAGTGGTTCAGATACGCAGTATTTT. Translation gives CASSTGGSGSDTQYF.

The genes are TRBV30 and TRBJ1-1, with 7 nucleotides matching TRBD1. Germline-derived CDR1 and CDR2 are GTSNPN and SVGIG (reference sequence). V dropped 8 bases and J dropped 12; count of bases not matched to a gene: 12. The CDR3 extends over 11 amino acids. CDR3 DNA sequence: TGTGCCGCCCGGACAGGTCTCTTGACTTTCTTT. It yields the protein CAARTGLLTFF. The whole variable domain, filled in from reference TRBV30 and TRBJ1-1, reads SQTIHQWPATLVQPVGSPLSLECTVEGTSNPNLYWYRQAAGRGLQLLFYSVGIGQISSEVPQNLSASRPQDRQFILSSKKLLLSDSGFYLCAARTGLLTFFGQGTRLTVV.

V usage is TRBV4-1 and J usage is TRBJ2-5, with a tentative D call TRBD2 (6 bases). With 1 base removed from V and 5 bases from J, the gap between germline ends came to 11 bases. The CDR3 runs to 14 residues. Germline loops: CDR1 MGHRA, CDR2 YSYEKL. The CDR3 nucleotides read TGCGCCAGCAGCCAAGCGGGAGTCTCCGAGACCCAGTACTTC. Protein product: CASSQAGVSETQYF.

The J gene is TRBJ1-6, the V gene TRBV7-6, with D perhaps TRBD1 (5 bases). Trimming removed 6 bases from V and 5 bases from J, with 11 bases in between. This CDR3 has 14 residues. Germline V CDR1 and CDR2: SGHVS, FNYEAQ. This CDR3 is CASSPGTDNSPLHF. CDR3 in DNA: TGTGCCAGCAGTCCCGGGACGGATAATTCACCCCTCCACTTT.

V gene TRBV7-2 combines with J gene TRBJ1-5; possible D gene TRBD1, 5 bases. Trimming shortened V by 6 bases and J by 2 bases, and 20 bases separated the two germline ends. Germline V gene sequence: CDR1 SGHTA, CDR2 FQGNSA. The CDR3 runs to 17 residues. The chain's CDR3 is CASRVRKIGGGNQPQHF. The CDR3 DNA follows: TGTGCCAGCAGGGTCCGAAAAATTGGGGGGGGCAATCAGCCCCAGCATTTT. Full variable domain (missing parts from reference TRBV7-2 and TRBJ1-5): GAGVSQSPSNKVTEKGKDVELRCDPISGHTALYWYRQSLGQGLEFLIYFQGNSAPDKSGLPSDRFSAERTGGSVSTLTIQRTQQEDSAVYLCASRVRKIGGGNQPQHFGDGTRLSIL.

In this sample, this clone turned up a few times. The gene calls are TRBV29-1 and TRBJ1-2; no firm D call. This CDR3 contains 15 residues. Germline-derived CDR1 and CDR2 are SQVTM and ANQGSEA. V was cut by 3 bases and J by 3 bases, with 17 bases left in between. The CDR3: CSVEKTRLNDYGYTF. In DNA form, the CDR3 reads TGCAGCGTTGAGAAGACAAGACTTAACGACTATGGCTACACCTTC. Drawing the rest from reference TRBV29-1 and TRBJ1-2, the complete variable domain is SAVISQKPSRDICQRGTSLTIQCQVDSQVTMMFWYRQQPGQSLTLIATANQGSEATYESGFVIDKFPISRPNLTFSTLTVSNMSPEDSSIYLCSVEKTRLNDYGYTFGSGTRLTVV.

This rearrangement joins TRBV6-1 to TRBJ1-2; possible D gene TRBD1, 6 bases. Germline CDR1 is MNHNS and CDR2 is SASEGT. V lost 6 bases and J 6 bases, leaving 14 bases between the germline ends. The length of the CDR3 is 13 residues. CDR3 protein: CASRQQGIDGYTF. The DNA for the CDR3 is TGTGCCAGCAGGCAACAGGGTATAGATGGCTACACCTTC.

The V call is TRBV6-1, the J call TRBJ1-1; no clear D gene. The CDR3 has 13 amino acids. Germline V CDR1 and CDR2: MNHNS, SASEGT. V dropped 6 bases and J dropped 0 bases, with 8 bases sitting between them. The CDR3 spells CASRVGVNTEAFF. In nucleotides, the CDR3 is TGTGCCAGCAGGGTTGGGGTGAACACTGAAGCTTTCTTT.

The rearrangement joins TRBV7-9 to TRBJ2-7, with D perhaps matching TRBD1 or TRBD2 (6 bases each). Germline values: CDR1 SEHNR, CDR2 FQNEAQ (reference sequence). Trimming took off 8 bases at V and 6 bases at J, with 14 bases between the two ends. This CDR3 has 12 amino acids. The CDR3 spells CASYREDGEQYF. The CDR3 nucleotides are TGTGCCAGCTACAGGGAGGATGGCGAGCAGTACTTC.

For the CDR3, the DNA is TGTGCCAGCTCACCATTTACTAGCGGGATAACGAACACCGGGGAGCTGTTTTTT. This translates into CASSPFTSGITNTGELFF. This chain links TRBV18 with TRBJ2-2, with TRBD2 matching 10 bases. The CDR3 is 18 residues long. Germline values: CDR1 KGHSH, CDR2 LQKENI. V shed 2 bases, J shed 0 bases, and the junction held 6 bases outside the gene matches. The full variable domain, rest sourced from reference TRBV18 and TRBJ2-2, is NAGVMQNPRHLVRRRGQEARLRCSPMKGHSHVYWYRQLPEEGLKFMVYLQKENIIDESGMPKERFSAEFPKEGPSILRIQQVVRGDSAAYFCASSPFTSGITNTGELFFGEGSRLTVL.

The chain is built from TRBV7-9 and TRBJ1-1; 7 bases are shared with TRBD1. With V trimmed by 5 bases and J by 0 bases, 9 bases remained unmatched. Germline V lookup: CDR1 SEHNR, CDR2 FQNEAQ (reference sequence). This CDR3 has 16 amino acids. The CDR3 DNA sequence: TGTGCCAGCAGCCAAATTCCGGGACAGATGAACACTGAAGCTTTCTTT. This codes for CASSQIPGQMNTEAFF.

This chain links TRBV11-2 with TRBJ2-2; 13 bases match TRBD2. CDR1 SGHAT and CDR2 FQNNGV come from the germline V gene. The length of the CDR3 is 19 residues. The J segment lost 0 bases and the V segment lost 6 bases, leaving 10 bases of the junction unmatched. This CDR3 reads CASSLPGLAGYANTGELFF. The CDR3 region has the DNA TGTGCCAGCAGTTTACCGGGACTAGCGGGGTACGCGAACACCGGGGAGCTGTTTTTT. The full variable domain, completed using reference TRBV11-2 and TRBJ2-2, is EAGVAQSPRYKIIEKRQSVAFWCNPISGHATLYWYQQILGQGPKLLIQFQNNGVVDDSQLPKDRFSAERLKGVDSTLKIQPAKLEDSAVYLCASSLPGLAGYANTGELFFGEGSRLTVL.

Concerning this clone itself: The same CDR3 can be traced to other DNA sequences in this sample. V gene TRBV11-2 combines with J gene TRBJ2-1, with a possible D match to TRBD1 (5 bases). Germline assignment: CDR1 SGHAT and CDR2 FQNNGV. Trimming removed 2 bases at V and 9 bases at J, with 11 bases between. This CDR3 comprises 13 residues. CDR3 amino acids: CASSLPTRGEQFF. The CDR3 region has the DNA TGTGCCAGCAGCTTACCAACAAGGGGTGAGCAGTTCTTC.

The CDR3 nucleotides read TGTGCCAGCTCACCCGAGGACAGCGGGTCACCCCTCCACTTT. Amino acids: CASSPEDSGSPLHF. The V and J genes are TRBV18 and TRBJ1-6, with D possibly matching TRBD1 (6 bases). The V end was cut by 3 bases, the J end by 10 bases, with 13 bases between. The CDR3 is made up of 14 amino acids. CDR1 is KGHSH, CDR2 LQKENI, per germline. The full variable domain, completed using reference TRBV18 and TRBJ1-6, is NAGVMQNPRHLVRRRGQEARLRCSPMKGHSHVYWYRQLPEEGLKFMVYLQKENIIDESGMPKERFSAEFPKEGPSILRIQQVVRGDSAAYFCASSPEDSGSPLHFGNGTRLTVT.

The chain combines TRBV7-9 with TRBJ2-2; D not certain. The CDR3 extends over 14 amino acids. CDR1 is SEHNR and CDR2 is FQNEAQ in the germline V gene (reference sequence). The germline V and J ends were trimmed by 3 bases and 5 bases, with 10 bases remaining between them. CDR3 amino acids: CASSFVVRTGELFF. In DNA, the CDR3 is TGTGCCAGCAGCTTTGTAGTGAGGACCGGGGAGCTGTTTTTT.

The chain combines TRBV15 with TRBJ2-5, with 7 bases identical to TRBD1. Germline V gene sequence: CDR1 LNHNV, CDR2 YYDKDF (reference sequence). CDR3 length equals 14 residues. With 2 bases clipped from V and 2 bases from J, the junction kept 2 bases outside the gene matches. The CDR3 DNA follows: TGTGCCACCAGCAGACCGGGACAGCAAGAGACCCAGTACTTC. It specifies CATSRPGQQETQYF.

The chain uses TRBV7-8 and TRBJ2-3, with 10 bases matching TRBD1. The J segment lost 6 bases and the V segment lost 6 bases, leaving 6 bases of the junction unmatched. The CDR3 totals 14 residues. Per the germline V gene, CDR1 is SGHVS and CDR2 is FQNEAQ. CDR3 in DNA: TGTGCCAGCAGGATCGGACAGGGGGGGGATACGCAGTATTTT. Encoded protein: CASRIGQGGDTQYF.

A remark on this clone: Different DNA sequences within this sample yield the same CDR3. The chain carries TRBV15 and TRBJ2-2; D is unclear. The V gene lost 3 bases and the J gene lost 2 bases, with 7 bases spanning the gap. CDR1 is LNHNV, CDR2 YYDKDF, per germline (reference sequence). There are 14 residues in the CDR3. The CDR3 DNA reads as TGTGCCACCAGCAGTAGGATAAACACCGGGGAGCTGTTTTTT. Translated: CATSSRINTGELFF.

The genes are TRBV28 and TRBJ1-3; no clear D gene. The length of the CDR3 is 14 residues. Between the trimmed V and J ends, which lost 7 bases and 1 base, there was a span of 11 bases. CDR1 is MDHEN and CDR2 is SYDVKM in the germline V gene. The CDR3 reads CASNEELSGNTIYF. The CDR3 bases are TGTGCCAGCAATGAGGAACTTTCTGGAAACACCATATATTTT.

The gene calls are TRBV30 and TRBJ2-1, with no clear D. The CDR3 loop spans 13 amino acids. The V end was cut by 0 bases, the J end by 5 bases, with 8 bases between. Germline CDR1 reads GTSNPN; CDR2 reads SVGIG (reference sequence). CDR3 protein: CAWSVGWDNEQFF. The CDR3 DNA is TGTGCCTGGAGTGTGGGGTGGGACAATGAGCAGTTCTTC.

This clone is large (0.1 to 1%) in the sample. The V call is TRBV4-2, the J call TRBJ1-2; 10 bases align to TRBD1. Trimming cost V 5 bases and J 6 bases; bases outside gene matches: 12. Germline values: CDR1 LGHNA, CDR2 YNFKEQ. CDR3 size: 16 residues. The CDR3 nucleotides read TGTGCCAGCAGCACCCGGGACAGGGGAGGCGAGGATGGCTACACCTTC. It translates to CASSTRDRGGEDGYTF.

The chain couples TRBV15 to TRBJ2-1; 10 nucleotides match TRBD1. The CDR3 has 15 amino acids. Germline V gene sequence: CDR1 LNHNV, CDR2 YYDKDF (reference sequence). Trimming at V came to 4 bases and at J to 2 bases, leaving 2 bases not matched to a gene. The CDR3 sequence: CATSKGQGPYNEQFF. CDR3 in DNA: TGTGCCACCAGCAAGGGACAGGGGCCCTACAATGAGCAGTTCTTC.